This entry lists 11 T cell receptor beta chains sequenced from one sample in a study of cytomegalovirus exposure and HLA in healthy donors. The PCR was carried out with 60 Vbeta primers and 13 Jbeta primers. This table comes from immunoSEQ multiplex PCR, and its TCRdb copy is limited to in-frame clones, with some not included. This sample carries over 150,000 clones, more than 75% of them seen once, and the ten largest clones take 6.5%. Sequencing input: PBMCs. Source of these receptors: a woman between 50 and 59 years old in good health and CMV-seropositive.

This clone was seen more than once but under ten times. The V and J genes are TRBV10-3 and TRBJ1-4; 7 bases agree with TRBD1. Per germline, CDR1 ENHRY and CDR2 SYGVKD. CDR3 length: 13 residues. With 8 bases clipped from V and 3 bases from J, the junction kept 3 bases outside the gene matches. The CDR3 sequence is CAIRTGANEKLFF. CDR3 DNA: TGTGCCATCCGGACAGGAGCTAATGAAAAACTGTTTTTT.

Regarding this clone: A junction boundary mismatches the germline segment, possibly from a read error. The chain links TRBV5-4 to TRBJ2-6; 10 nucleotides match TRBD1. The CDR3 has 17 residues. Germline-derived CDR1 and CDR2 are SGHNT and YYREEE (reference sequence). The CDR3 DNA reads TGTGCCAGCAGCCCACGACAGGGGGCGCTCGGGGCCAACGGCCTGACTTTC. Translation gives CASSPRQGALGANGLTF.

About this clone: A junction end diverges from the germline sequence, so it may reflect a read error. CDR3 protein: CSSSLAAGGYGYTF. The CDR3 DNA reads as TGTTCCAGCAGCTTAGCCGCAGGGGGCTATGGCTACACCTTC. The chain has TRBV7-9 and TRBJ1-2; 7 nucleotides match TRBD1. The CDR3 extends over 14 amino acids. In germline, CDR1 is SEHNR, CDR2 FQNEAQ (reference sequence).

The chain employs TRBV28 and TRBJ1-2; D remains ambiguous. CDR1 and CDR2 (germline): MDHEN, SYDVKM. The CDR3 has 14 residues. Trimming left V 4 bases short and J 7 bases short, with 16 bases between. The CDR3 is CASSSPGYLSGYTF. The CDR3 bases are TGTGCCAGCAGTTCTCCGGGTTACTTGAGTGGCTACACCTTC.

The chain carries TRBV18 and TRBJ1-4; D uncertain. The CDR3 has 13 residues. Germline CDR1 reads KGHSH; CDR2 reads LQKENI. Trimming took 5 bases from V and 8 from J, leaving 12 bases between them. The CDR3 region is CASSIREGEKLFF. The CDR3 DNA is TGTGCCAGCTCAATCCGGGAAGGGGAAAAACTGTTTTTT.

The V call is TRBV28, the J call TRBJ2-7; D might be TRBD2 (6 bases). V gave up 6 bases and J gave up 3 bases, with 21 bases separating them. Germline assignment: CDR1 MDHEN and CDR2 SYDVKM. The CDR3 consists of 16 residues. The CDR3 here is CASRKTSGTLGYEQYF. In nucleotides, the CDR3 is TGTGCCAGCAGGAAAACTTCCGGGACTTTAGGCTACGAGCAGTACTTC. The full variable domain, rest sourced from reference TRBV28 and TRBJ2-7, is DVKVTQSSRYLVKRTGEKVFLECVQDMDHENMFWYRQDPGLGLRLIYFSYDVKMKEKGDIPEGYSVSREKKERFSLILESASTNQTSMYLCASRKTSGTLGYEQYFGPGTRLTVT.

This clone was observed a handful of times. In DNA form, the CDR3 reads TGTGCCATCAGTGAGCGAGGCGGGGAGCTGTTTTTT. Its translation is CAISERGGELFF. V is TRBV10-3 and J is TRBJ2-2; D remains unclear. V was clipped by 2 bases and J by 7 bases, with 5 bases between them. CDR3 length equals 12 residues. Looked up from germline, CDR1 is ENHRY and CDR2 is SYGVKD.

This clone was observed a single time. The genes are TRBV2 and TRBJ2-1, with TRBD1 identical over 9 bases. Germline trimming cut 5 bases from V and 2 bases from J; bases unmatched to any gene: 7. This CDR3 region has 16 residues. Germline assignment: CDR1 SNHLY and CDR2 FYNNEI. This chain's CDR3 is CASSPGTGSAYNEQFF. In DNA form, the CDR3 reads TGTGCCAGCAGTCCCGGGACAGGGTCGGCCTACAATGAGCAGTTCTTC.

The J gene is TRBJ1-3, the V gene TRBV7-9; 7 nucleotides match TRBD1. CDR1 is SEHNR and CDR2 is FQNEAQ in the germline V gene (reference sequence). There are 17 residues in the CDR3. V shed 4 bases, J shed 4 bases, and the junction held 13 bases outside the gene matches. The CDR3, as DNA: TGTGCCAGCAGCTCTCGATTAGGGACAGACTCGGGAAACACCATATATTTT. Its protein is CASSSRLGTDSGNTIYF.

This clone was detected only a few times. The chain recombines TRBV9 with TRBJ1-2; D call uncertain. V was cut by 4 bases and J by 2 bases, with 12 bases left in between. Germline V gene sequence: CDR1 SGDLS, CDR2 YYNGEE. The CDR3 consists of 14 residues. The CDR3 here is CASSPREVNYGYTF. In nucleotides, the CDR3 is TGTGCCAGCAGCCCCCGTGAGGTCAACTATGGCTACACCTTC.

V gene TRBV28 combines with J gene TRBJ1-2; 7 bases are shared with TRBD1. V lost 5 bases, J lost 4 bases, and 1 base stayed unmatched. Germline V CDR1 and CDR2: MDHEN, SYDVKM. The CDR3 has 12 residues. CDR3 amino acids: CASSAGGYGYTF. The CDR3 DNA reads as TGTGCCAGCAGTGCAGGGGGCTATGGCTACACCTTC.